Each of the 15 T cell receptor beta chains below was sequenced from the same sample in a study of HIV-infected patients and healthy controls. Roughly three months, about 14 weeks, into antiretroviral therapy, follow-up blood was collected. All unsorted peripheral T cells were captured because whole blood was used without fractionation. Reverse transcription used 450 to 500 ng RNA and constant-region primers for alpha and beta. Using multiplexing indices, alpha and beta chain libraries were generated apart by chain-specific third strand synthesis. TCRdb fed the 5' RACE reads into MiXCR, producing one record per CDR3 protein. The sample contains approximately 10,000 distinct CDR3 sequences, about 6.5% of which appear only once. Sample: blood, taken during antiretroviral therapy. Every receptor here comes from an adult with HIV infection. The donor label of this sample is uncertain.

This clonotype was counted at least ten times. The rearrangement links TRBV20-1 to TRBJ2-3; 7 nucleotides agree with TRBD2. The CDR3 is 19 amino acids. With V trimmed by 0 bases and J by 2 bases, 17 bases remained unmatched. Germline V gene data show CDR1 as DFQATT and CDR2 as SNEGSKA (reference sequence). CDR3 sequence reads: CSAREQPSLRGLHTDTQYF. CDR3 in DNA: TGCAGTGCTAGAGAACAGCCATCCCTCCGGGGACTACACACAGATACGCAGTATTTT.

In its sample, this clonotype was seen many times. This chain joins TRBV3-1 and TRBJ2-7; D gene ambiguous. This CDR3 comprises 12 residues. The germline CDR1 and CDR2 sequences are LGHDT and YNNKEL (reference sequence). V was shortened by 8 bases and J by 2 bases, with 10 bases between the two germline ends. CDR3 nucleotides: TGTGCCAGCCAATCCCCAACCTACGAGCAGTACTTC. Protein sequence: CASQSPTYEQYF.

This clonotype was detected ten times or more. The V call is TRBV7-3, the J call TRBJ2-6; a possible D gene is TRBD1 (5 bases). The CDR3 spans 15 residues. CDR1 and CDR2 from the germline V gene are SGHTA and FQGTGA. V was shortened by 8 bases and J by 0 bases, with 11 bases between the two germline ends. The CDR3 DNA follows: TGTGCCAGCGGTGGGGCCCCCTCTGGGGCCAACGTCCTGACTTTC. As protein: CASGGAPSGANVLTF.

Within the sample, this clonotype is medium-sized (0.01 to 0.1%). The chain joins TRBV2 to TRBJ2-1, with 16 bases matching TRBD2. The CDR3 is 18 amino acids. The germline CDR1 and CDR2 sequences are SNHLY and FYNNEI. The trim removed 6 bases at V and 2 bases at J, leaving 7 bases unmatched. The CDR3 nucleotides read TGTGCCAGCAGGGGGACTAGCGGGAGGGCCTTGACCTACAATGAGCAGTTCTTC. It is translated as CASRGTSGRALTYNEQFF.

This clonotype was seen repeatedly, ten times or more. This sequence joins TRBV6-6 and TRBJ1-4; 8 bases line up with TRBD1. Germline CDR1 and CDR2: MNHNY and SVGAGI (reference sequence). V was clipped by 6 bases and J by 0 bases; unmatched bases: 6. CDR3 length equals 16 residues. CDR3 amino acids: CASSGGQAATNEKLFF. Here the CDR3 DNA reads TGTGCCAGCAGCGGGGGACAGGCTGCAACTAATGAAAAACTGTTTTTT.

This chain joins TRBV14 and TRBJ2-3, with a tentative D call TRBD2 (6 bases). Between the trimmed V and J ends, which lost 4 bases and 6 bases, there was a span of 20 bases. In germline, CDR1 is SGHDN, CDR2 FVKESK. CDR3 length: 16 residues. CDR3 residues: CASSRPWGELRDTQYF. The CDR3 DNA sequence: TGTGCCAGCAGCCGACCCTGGGGGGAGCTACGTGATACGCAGTATTTT.

This clonotype was observed at least ten times. The chain combines TRBV12-3 or TRBV12-4 with TRBJ1-5; possibly TRBD1 for D (5 bases). The length of the CDR3 is 16 residues. Trimming shortened V by 3 bases and J by 4 bases, and 16 bases separated the two germline ends. CDR3 DNA: TGTGCCAGCAGTTTTTCCTGGGGGAGTAGAAATCAGCCCCAGCATTTT. This sequence encodes CASSFSWGSRNQPQHF.

This clonotype was counted at least ten times. The chain links TRBV20-1 to TRBJ1-5; 10 nucleotides agree with TRBD1. The CDR3 consists of 14 residues. Germline V gene lookup returns CDR1 DFQATT and CDR2 SNEGSKA (reference sequence). V was clipped by 6 bases and J by 9 bases; unmatched bases: 11. CDR3 nucleotides: TGCAGTGCCAACTCCGGGACAGGGGTTGGGCCCCAGCATTTT. Its translation is CSANSGTGVGPQHF.

V and J are TRBV18 and TRBJ1-3, with 7 bases identical to TRBD1. The CDR3 loop spans 17 amino acids. Germline values: CDR1 KGHSH, CDR2 LQKENI. Trimming took 0 bases from V and 2 from J; bases not matched to a gene: 7. The CDR3 protein is CASSPPAGQRAGNTIYF. The CDR3 coding sequence is TGTGCCAGCTCACCACCGGCGGGACAGAGAGCTGGAAACACCATATATTTT. Full variable domain (missing parts from reference TRBV18 and TRBJ1-3): NAGVMQNPRHLVRRRGQEARLRCSPMKGHSHVYWYRQLPEEGLKFMVYLQKENIIDESGMPKERFSAEFPKEGPSILRIQQVVRGDSAAYFCASSPPAGQRAGNTIYFGEGSWLTVV.

This clonotype has a count of ten or more. The chain is built from TRBV20-1 and TRBJ1-6; D not certain. The CDR3 totals 14 residues. Germline lookup yields CDR1 DFQATT and CDR2 SNEGSKA (reference sequence). Trimming removed 3 bases from V and 5 bases from J, with 11 bases in between. The CDR3 loop is CSARKEVDNSPLHF. The CDR3 DNA reads as TGCAGTGCTAGGAAGGAGGTCGATAATTCACCCCTCCACTTT.

This clonotype showed up many times. V and J are TRBV20-1 and TRBJ2-3; 9 nucleotides match TRBD2. J was trimmed by 4 bases and V by 2 bases; bases with no gene match: 7. This CDR3 is 15 amino acids long. Germline CDR1 and CDR2: DFQATT and SNEGSKA (reference sequence). The chain's CDR3 is CSARPLAGDPDTQYF. CDR3 DNA: TGCAGTGCTAGACCCTTAGCGGGAGACCCAGATACGCAGTATTTT.

This clonotype was counted many times. The chain links TRBV6-1 to TRBJ2-7; the D is unclear. Germline CDR1 MNHNS, CDR2 SASEGT. CDR3 length equals 14 residues. Trimming took 5 bases from V and 7 from J, leaving 18 bases between them. The CDR3 coding sequence is TGTGCCAGCAGTTGGGCCCCCTCCGCGTCGGAGCAGTACTTC. Protein product: CASSWAPSASEQYF.

The V and J genes are TRBV4-2 and TRBJ2-3; D call uncertain. Germline V lookup: CDR1 LGHNA, CDR2 YNFKEQ. Deletions cut 9 bases from V and 3 bases from J, with 10 bases between. CDR3 length: 12 amino acids. In nucleotides, the CDR3 is TGTGCCAGTTCCTCGCATACAGATACGCAGTATTTT. Its protein product is CASSSHTDTQYF.

This clonotype occurred many times. The DNA for the CDR3 is TGCGCCAGCAGCTTGAACGGTCCAGGGGATAATTCACCCCTCCACTTT. Protein: CASSLNGPGDNSPLHF. The chain combines TRBV5-1 with TRBJ1-6, with D perhaps TRBD1 (6 bases). The CDR3 sequence is 16 residues long. Per the germline V gene, CDR1 is SGHRS and CDR2 is YFSETQ. Trimming shortened V by 1 base and J by 5 bases, and 13 bases separated the two germline ends.

This clonotype was counted at least ten times. The chain is built from TRBV5-6 and TRBJ1-1, with TRBD1 as a possible D gene (6 bases). CDR1 and CDR2 from the germline V gene are SGHDT and YYEEEE. V lost 4 bases and J lost 4, with 11 bases in between. CDR3 length equals 13 residues. For the CDR3, the DNA is TGTGCCAGCAGCCCCTCGACAGGCACTGAAGCTTTCTTT. Residues: CASSPSTGTEAFF.